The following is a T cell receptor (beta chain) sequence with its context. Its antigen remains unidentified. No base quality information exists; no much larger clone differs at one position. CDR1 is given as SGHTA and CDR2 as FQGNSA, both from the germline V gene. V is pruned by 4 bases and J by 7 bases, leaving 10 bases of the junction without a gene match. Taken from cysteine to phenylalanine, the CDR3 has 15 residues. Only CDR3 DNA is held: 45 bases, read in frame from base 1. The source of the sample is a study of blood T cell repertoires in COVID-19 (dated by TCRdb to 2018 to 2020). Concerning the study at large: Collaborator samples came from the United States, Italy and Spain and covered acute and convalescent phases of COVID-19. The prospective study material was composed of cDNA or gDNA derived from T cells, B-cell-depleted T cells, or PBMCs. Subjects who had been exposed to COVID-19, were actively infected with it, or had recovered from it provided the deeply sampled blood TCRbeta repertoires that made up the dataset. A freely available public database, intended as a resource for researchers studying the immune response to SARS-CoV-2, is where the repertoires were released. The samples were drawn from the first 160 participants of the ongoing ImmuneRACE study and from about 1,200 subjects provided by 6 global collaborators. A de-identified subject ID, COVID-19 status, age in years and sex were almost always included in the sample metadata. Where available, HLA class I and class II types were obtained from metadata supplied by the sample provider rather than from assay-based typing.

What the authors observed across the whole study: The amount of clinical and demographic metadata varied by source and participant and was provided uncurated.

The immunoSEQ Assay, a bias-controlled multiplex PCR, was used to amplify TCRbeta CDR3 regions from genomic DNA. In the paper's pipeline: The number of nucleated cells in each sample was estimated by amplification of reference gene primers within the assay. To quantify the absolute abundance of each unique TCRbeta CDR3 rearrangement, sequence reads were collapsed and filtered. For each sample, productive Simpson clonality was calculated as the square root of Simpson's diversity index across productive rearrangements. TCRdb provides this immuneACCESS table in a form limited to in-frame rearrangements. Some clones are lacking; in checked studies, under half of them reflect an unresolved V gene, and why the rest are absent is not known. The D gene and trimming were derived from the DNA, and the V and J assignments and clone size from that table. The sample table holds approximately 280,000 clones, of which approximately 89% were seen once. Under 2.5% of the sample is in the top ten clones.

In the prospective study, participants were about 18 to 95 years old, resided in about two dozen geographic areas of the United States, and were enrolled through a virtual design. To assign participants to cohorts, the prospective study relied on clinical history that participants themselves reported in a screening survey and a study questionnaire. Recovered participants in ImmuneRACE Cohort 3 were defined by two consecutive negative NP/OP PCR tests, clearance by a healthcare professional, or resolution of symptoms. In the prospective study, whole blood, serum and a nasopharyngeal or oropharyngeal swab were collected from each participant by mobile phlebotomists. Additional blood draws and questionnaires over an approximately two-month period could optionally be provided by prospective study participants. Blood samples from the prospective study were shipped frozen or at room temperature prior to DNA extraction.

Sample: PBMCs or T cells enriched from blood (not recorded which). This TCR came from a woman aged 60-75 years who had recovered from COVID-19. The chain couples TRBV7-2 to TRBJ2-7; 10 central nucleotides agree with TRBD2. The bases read TGTGCCAGCAGCTCCATAGCGGGGGGCCTAGGGGAGCAGTACTTC. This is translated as CASSSIAGGLGEQYF.